This T cell receptor (beta chain) was captured in a study of blood T cell repertoires in COVID-19. The wider study: The samples span acute and convalescent COVID-19 from the United States, Italy and Spain. PBMCs, B-cell-depleted T cells, or T cells provided the cDNA or gDNA that made up the material.

The CDR3 is made up of 16 amino acids. Germline V gene sequence: CDR1 MNHEY, CDR2 SMNVEV (reference sequence). Trimming at V came to 3 bases and at J to 1 base, leaving 3 bases not matched to a gene. Per the original methods: Counts of nucleated cells, estimated from reference gene primer amplification, were obtained. Method: immunoSEQ multiplex PCR; TCRdb's copy keeps in-frame clones and lacks some. From that table come the V and J calls and clone size; the DNA was used to work out D and trimming. Of around 150,000 clones in the sample, 70% to 85% were seen once. The sequence was collected from a man in his sixties who had recovered from COVID-19. Sample: peripheral blood. J is TRBJ1-6 and V is TRBV27; 7 bases are a match to TRBD1. CDR3 region: CASSFGTASYNSPLHF. CDR3 bases: TGTGCCAGCAGTTTCGGGACAGCTTCCTATAATTCACCCCTCCACTTT.